The present T cell receptor (beta chain) was sequenced within a study of shared clonotypes between healthy human individuals. Study context: The donor group consisted of a couple of women and three men, aged 18 to 49.

As defined, naive CD8 cells were CD45RO-negative and positively selected for CCR7, with terminally differentiated effector memory CD45RA+ cells excluded. About this clone: Its antigen remains unknown.

Notes on the study in general: Sharing across four donors was highest in naive CD4 (approximately 5%) and lowest in memory CD8 (0.4%). In contrast to clonotypes shared by all four donors, non-shared clonotypes had lower generation probabilities.

The material for each subset, its genomic DNA, was split evenly across several immunoSEQ plates. Generated by immunoSEQ multiplex PCR, the TCRdb table keeps only in-frame clones and is missing some. The data show hundreds of thousands of clones, around 96% seen once. Germline values: CDR1 SGHDT, CDR2 YYEEEE. V was trimmed by 3 bases and J by 3 bases, leaving 4 bases between them. The CDR3 spans 11 residues. Sequencing was carried out using naive CD8+ T cells sorted from blood. The clonotype was recovered from a woman aged 25 to 39 in good health. The chain employs TRBV5-6 and TRBJ2-7; D gene unclear. In DNA form, the CDR3 reads TGTGCCAGCAGCTATTACTACGAGCAGTACTTC. Protein sequence: CASSYYYEQYF.